These 28 T cell receptor beta chains were sequenced from one sample in a study of CXCR3-negative and CXCR3-positive naive CD8 T cells (dated by TCRdb to the late 2010s). Sequenced on a NextSeq 550. The Human TCR Profiling Kit (MiLaboratory) was used to prepare UMI-labeled 5' RACE TRB cDNA libraries. The reads underwent TCRdb reprocessing, giving one record for each CDR3 protein sequence and no DNA. The sample's clone listing holds approximately 65,000 distinct CDR3 sequences. The ten top clones hold under 0.8% of the sample. Antigens of these TCRs are unknown. Summary of the overall study and its limitations: Compared with CXCR3-negative naive cells, CXCR3-positive naive cells had TRB CDR3s with higher hydrophobicity (lower Kidera factor 4), lower energy, and higher strength and volume indices.

Specimen: naive CXCR3+ CD8+ T cells from blood. Read against the paper, the sample's cell subset or site label means: CD45RO-CCR7+CD27+CD95- naive CD8+ T cells expressing CXCR3 (TNR3+). These receptors were obtained from a human donor in good health. Some clones in this sample may be carry-over from other donors' samples.

The chain employs TRBV6-2 or TRBV6-3 and TRBJ2-5; the D gene TCRdb calls, TRBD2, cannot be checked with no DNA. This CDR3 contains 14 residues. Germline CDR1 reads MNHEY; CDR2 reads SVGEGT. CDR3 amino acids: CASKWTSLEETHYF.

The rearrangement uses TRBV7-2 and TRBJ2-1; the D call of TRBD2 rests on TCRdb alone, since no DNA is present to check it. Germline-derived CDR1 and CDR2 are SGHTA and FQGNSA. This CDR3 contains 15 residues. CDR3 amino acids: CASSFRLVGNNEQFF.

CDR3 protein: CASSLAGTGQNTEAFF. The chain combines TRBV7-9 with TRBJ1-1; TCRdb's D call, TRBD1, is unchecked because there is no DNA. This CDR3 region has 16 residues. Germline lookup yields CDR1 SEHNR and CDR2 FQNEAQ (reference sequence).

The genes are TRBV7-6 and TRBJ2-1; TCRdb reports TRBD1, a call that lacks DNA to check it against. The CDR3 contains 13 residues. Germline lookup yields CDR1 SGHVS and CDR2 FNYEAQ. The CDR3 protein is CASSLGQGYEQFF.

This chain uses TRBV7-6 with TRBJ2-3; TCRdb indicates TRBD2, and absent DNA this call remains unverified. The CDR3 loop spans 15 amino acids. Germline V lookup: CDR1 SGHVS, CDR2 FNYEAQ. The CDR3 loop is CASSSGGGPTDTQYF.

This sequence joins TRBV29-1 and TRBJ2-2; with no DNA, the TCRdb D assignment of TRBD1 cannot be verified. Germline lookup yields CDR1 SQVTM and CDR2 ANQGSEA. CDR3 length equals 13 residues. This CDR3 is CSVYRGNTGEMFF.

The rearrangement links TRBV7-9 to TRBJ2-7; the D call from TCRdb, TRBD1, cannot be confirmed without DNA. Germline V gene data show CDR1 as SEHNR and CDR2 as FQNEAQ (reference sequence). The CDR3 runs to 15 residues. CDR3 residues: CASSQHRVQPYEQYF.

The chain recombines TRBV28 with TRBJ2-1; the TRBD2 assignment by TCRdb is unverifiable without DNA. The CDR3 totals 18 residues. Germline CDR1 is MDHEN and CDR2 is SYDVKM. CDR3 in amino acids: CASSEGLAGRKAYNEQFF.

The CDR3 reads CSVEDWQGRDYGYTF. The rearrangement links TRBV29-1 to TRBJ1-2; as DNA is missing, the TRBD1 call by TCRdb cannot be tested. This CDR3 region has 15 residues. Germline V gene data show CDR1 as SQVTM and CDR2 as ANQGSEA.

This chain links TRBV20-1 with TRBJ2-7. Germline V CDR1 and CDR2: DFQATT, SNEGSKA (reference sequence). The CDR3 has 12 amino acids. This CDR3 reads CSARDWDYEQYF.

This rearrangement joins TRBV4-1 to TRBJ2-3. The CDR3 sequence is 15 residues long. CDR1 MGHRA and CDR2 YSYEKL come from the germline V gene. The CDR3 spells CASSSEVSATDTQYF.

The chain couples TRBV13 to TRBJ2-2; TCRdb proposes TRBD1, but this gene call is untestable without DNA. This CDR3 contains 15 residues. Germline V gives CDR1 PRHDT, CDR2 FYEKMQ (reference sequence). The CDR3: CASSLRTGSAGELFF. Full variable domain (remainder filled in from reference TRBV13 and TRBJ2-2): AAGVIQSPRHLIKEKRETATLKCYPIPRHDTVYWYQQGPGQDPQFLISFYEKMQSDKGSIPDRFSAQQFSDYHSELNMSSLELGDSALYFCASSLRTGSAGELFFGEGSRLTVL.

The chain is built from TRBV5-6 and TRBJ2-7; TCRdb's D call, TRBD2, is unchecked because there is no DNA. CDR3 length equals 16 residues. CDR1 SGHDT and CDR2 YYEEEE come from the germline V gene. The CDR3: CASSGLLAGGSYEQYF.

The V and J genes are TRBV15 and TRBJ2-3; as DNA is missing, the TRBD1 call by TCRdb cannot be tested. CDR3 length: 18 amino acids. Germline values: CDR1 LNHNV, CDR2 YYDKDF (reference sequence). The CDR3 loop is CATSRDPGLPPGTDTQYF.

The chain employs TRBV20-1 and TRBJ2-4; TCRdb picks TRBD1, but there is no DNA to check that call. The CDR3 is 14 amino acids. Germline lookup yields CDR1 DFQATT and CDR2 SNEGSKA (reference sequence). This CDR3 reads CSARTMAELNIQYF.

The chain has TRBV5-1 and TRBJ2-7; the D call from TCRdb, TRBD1, cannot be confirmed without DNA. The CDR3 totals 16 residues. The germline V gene encodes CDR1 SGHRS and CDR2 YFSETQ. CDR3 sequence reads: CASSLGGTGLAYEQYF.

The V call is TRBV29-1, the J call TRBJ2-7; TCRdb lists TRBD1, though no DNA is available to test this call. CDR1 is SQVTM, CDR2 ANQGSEA, per germline. CDR3 length: 15 amino acids. The CDR3 loop is CSVCLSDRITYEQYF.

This CDR3 reads CASSQGTGDYNEQFF. The rearrangement joins TRBV4-3 to TRBJ2-1; the TCRdb D gene call, TRBD1, has no DNA to confirm it. Germline loops: CDR1 LGHNA, CDR2 YSLEER. The CDR3 sequence is 15 residues long.

The gene calls are TRBV5-5 and TRBJ2-5; TCRdb's D call of TRBD1 is untestable without DNA. Germline V gene data show CDR1 as SGHKS and CDR2 as YYEKEE (reference sequence). The CDR3 sequence is 16 residues long. The CDR3 is CASSLTRTIQEETRYF.

The chain is built from TRBV7-2 and TRBJ1-1. CDR3 length equals 14 residues. The germline V gene encodes CDR1 SGHTA and CDR2 FQGNSA. CDR3 in amino acids: CASSLGVMNTEAFF.

The chain employs TRBV10-3 and TRBJ2-1; checking the TCRdb D call of TRBD1 is not possible without DNA. The length of the CDR3 is 19 residues. Germline V gene sequence: CDR1 ENHRY, CDR2 SYGVKD. This CDR3 is CAIRWDSQTPPSSYNEQFF.

The gene calls are TRBV28 and TRBJ2-3; without DNA, the TCRdb call of TRBD1 cannot be checked. The germline V gene has CDR1 MDHEN and CDR2 SYDVKM. The length of the CDR3 is 12 residues. CDR3: CASIQGTDTQYF.

The chain couples TRBV7-9 to TRBJ2-7; TCRdb picks TRBD1, but there is no DNA to check that call. This CDR3 is built from 15 residues. In germline, CDR1 is SEHNR, CDR2 FQNEAQ (reference sequence). The CDR3 loop is CASSPPTGLSYEQYF.

The rearrangement joins TRBV7-6 to TRBJ2-6. Looked up from germline, CDR1 is SGHVS and CDR2 is FNYEAQ. This CDR3 has 15 residues. This CDR3 is CASSLVRVGANVLTF.

J is TRBJ2-1 and V is TRBV27; there is no DNA to check the TCRdb D call of TRBD2. CDR3 length equals 16 residues. The V gene's germline CDR1 is MNHEY and CDR2 SMNVEV (reference sequence). Here the CDR3 reads CASSLSMTSVVDEQFF.

J is TRBJ1-6 and V is TRBV12-3 or TRBV12-4; TCRdb proposes TRBD1, but this gene call is untestable without DNA. The CDR3 totals 13 residues. This CDR3 is CASSPGTVSPLHF.

The chain joins TRBV3-1 to TRBJ1-1; TCRdb's D call of TRBD1 is untestable without DNA. The V gene's germline CDR1 is LGHDT and CDR2 YNNKEL (reference sequence). The CDR3 consists of 16 residues. This CDR3 is CASSQEGRALDTEAFF.

The chain links TRBV11-3 to TRBJ2-7; lacking DNA, the TRBD1 call made by TCRdb goes unchecked. The germline V gene has CDR1 SGHNT and CDR2 YENEEA. The CDR3 is 13 amino acids. CDR3 sequence reads: CASSFGGSYEQYF.